The 12 T cell receptor beta chains in this list originate from one sample, sequenced in a study of CD8+ T cells in alopecia areata. Extracted from the samples, RNA was reverse transcribed into cDNA to serve as the sequencing template. Profiling relied on immunoSEQ multiplex PCR, and the TCRdb table lists in-frame clones only, not all of them. The repertoire holds around 250,000 clones, 67% seen once, with around 1.2% in the top ten. This sample comprised CD4+ T cells sorted from blood, obtained at week 0. The receptors were sampled from a human donor with alopecia areata.

The rearrangement joins TRBV30 to TRBJ2-4; D is undetermined. The CDR3 has 11 amino acids. Germline CDR1 and CDR2: GTSNPN and SVGIG (reference sequence). V lost 3 bases to trimming and J lost 12 bases, with 12 bases between them. CDR3 in DNA: TGTGCCTGGAGCGCCATGTCCGCTCAGTACTTC. It specifies CAWSAMSAQYF. The whole variable domain, filled in from reference TRBV30 and TRBJ2-4, reads SQTIHQWPATLVQPVGSPLSLECTVEGTSNPNLYWYRQAAGRGLQLLFYSVGIGQISSEVPQNLSASRPQDRQFILSSKKLLLSDSGFYLCAWSAMSAQYFGAGTRLSVL.

A single count supports this clone. The rearrangement links TRBV14 to TRBJ2-7; tentatively, D is TRBD1 or TRBD2 (5 bases each). Per germline, CDR1 SGHDN and CDR2 FVKESK. The CDR3 is 13 amino acids. Trimming cost V 5 bases and J 10 bases, with 18 bases left between them. In nucleotides, the CDR3 is TGTGCCAGCAGCAGACTCGGGACCGGTCTTCAGTACTTC. It specifies CASSRLGTGLQYF. Using reference TRBV14 and TRBJ2-7 for the parts outside the CDR3, the full variable domain is EAGVTQFPSHSVIEKGQTVTLRCDPISGHDNLYWYRRVMGKEIKFLLHFVKESKQDESGMPNNRFLAERTGGTYSTLKVQPAELEDSGVYFCASSRLGTGLQYFGPGTRLTVT.

The CDR3: CAWEPGGNYNEQFF. The CDR3 nucleotides are TGTGCCTGGGAGCCCGGGGGAAACTACAATGAGCAGTTCTTC. The chain combines TRBV30 with TRBJ2-1, with TRBD2 as a possible D gene (6 bases). CDR3 length equals 14 residues. V was shortened by 5 bases and J by 3 bases, with 14 bases between the two germline ends. Germline V CDR1 and CDR2: GTSNPN, SVGIG (reference sequence).

The sample holds a few counts of this clone. The chain combines TRBV7-9 with TRBJ2-7; 9 nucleotides align to TRBD1. CDR3 length equals 15 residues. V trimming: 3 bases; J trimming: 0 bases; junction bases outside the gene matches: 3. Germline V gene sequence: CDR1 SEHNR, CDR2 FQNEAQ (reference sequence). CDR3 sequence (DNA): TGTGCCAGCAGCTTGACAGGGGGTGGCTCCTACGAGCAGTACTTC. It is translated as CASSLTGGGSYEQYF.

The rearrangement links TRBV30 to TRBJ2-1; 8 bases are shared with TRBD2. Per germline, CDR1 GTSNPN and CDR2 SVGIG (reference sequence). V lost 7 bases, J lost 10 bases, and 15 bases stayed unmatched. This CDR3 is built from 14 residues. The CDR3 coding sequence is TGTGCCTCGACCCGACGGGGGGGCCCTTTAGAGCAGTTCTTC. Amino acids: CASTRRGGPLEQFF.

This clone was observed a few times. V and J are TRBV6-6 and TRBJ2-1; D is perhaps TRBD1 (5 bases). This CDR3 comprises 15 residues. Germline V CDR1 and CDR2: MNHNY, SVGAGI (reference sequence). Between the trimmed V and J ends, which lost 0 bases and 4 bases, there was a span of 10 bases. The CDR3 region has the DNA TGTGCCAGCAGTTACTCGGGGCAAGGGTACAATGAGCAGTTCTTC. Translating it yields CASSYSGQGYNEQFF.

The V call is TRBV25-1, the J call TRBJ2-1, with D unclear. This CDR3 has 13 residues. Germline V lookup: CDR1 MGHDK, CDR2 SYGVNS. V lost 1 base, J lost 5 bases, and 6 bases lay in between. CDR3 residues: CASSEWVDNEQFF. CDR3 sequence (DNA): TGTGCCAGCAGTGAATGGGTCGACAATGAGCAGTTCTTC.

The chain has TRBV29-1 and TRBJ2-3, with D unresolved. The germline V gene encodes CDR1 SQVTM and CDR2 ANQGSEA. The V end was cut by 2 bases, the J end by 2 bases, with 5 bases between. The CDR3 has 12 residues. In DNA, the CDR3 is TGCAGCGTTGAATCCAACACAGATACGCAGTATTTT. The encoded protein is CSVESNTDTQYF.

This clone has more than one count but fewer than ten. The rearrangement uses TRBV27 and TRBJ2-5; D may match TRBD1 or TRBD2 (6 bases each). Trimming removed 6 bases at V and 2 bases at J, with 13 bases between. Germline V gene data show CDR1 as MNHEY and CDR2 as SMNVEV (reference sequence). The CDR3 is 14 amino acids. Here the CDR3 reads CASSTGANQETQYF. CDR3 DNA: TGTGCCAGCAGCACGGGGGCAAATCAAGAGACCCAGTACTTC.

J is TRBJ2-5 and V is TRBV27; weak D call: TRBD2 (7 bases). Trimming removed 4 bases from V and 4 bases from J, with 19 bases in between. CDR1 and CDR2 from the germline V gene are MNHEY and SMNVEV (reference sequence). The CDR3 is made up of 16 amino acids. CDR3 protein: CASSSFGGQGAETQYF. The DNA of the CDR3 is TGTGCCAGCAGTTCGTTCGGGGGGCAGGGTGCAGAGACCCAGTACTTC.

This clone was recorded only once. The V gene is TRBV7-3, the J gene TRBJ2-2; TRBD1 is a possible D gene (6 bases). Germline CDR1 reads SGHTA; CDR2 reads FQGTGA. The length of the CDR3 is 13 residues. V was trimmed by 5 bases and J by 6 bases, leaving 10 bases between them. The CDR3 nucleotides are TGTGCCAGCAGCAAAACAGGGTCCGGGGAGCTGTTTTTT. This translates into CASSKTGSGELFF.

On this clone: The identical CDR3 is also encoded by other nucleotide sequences in the sample. The chain is built from TRBV7-3 and TRBJ2-2, with D possibly being TRBD1 (5 bases). V was clipped by 2 bases and J by 4 bases, with 8 bases between them. CDR3 size: 14 residues. CDR1 is SGHTA, CDR2 FQGTGA, per germline. This CDR3 is CASSLGARTGELFF. DNA of the CDR3: TGTGCCAGCAGCTTAGGGGCCCGCACCGGGGAGCTGTTTTTT.